This is a list of T cell receptor beta chains from one sample in a study. TCRdb reprocessed the 5' RACE reads with MiXCR, giving one entry per CDR3 protein. The sample has about 54,000 distinct CDR3 sequences; roughly 15% are singletons. Source material: naive CD4+ T cells sorted from blood. All receptors derive from a female donor with breast cancer. Both conserved end residues are part of each CDR3. A D gene is named only where the DNA matches it firmly. Some rows mark clone size as missing; the rest say once, few, many or name a class of expanded clone.

abundance: -; j_gene: TRBJ1-5; d_gene: -; v_gene: TRBV6-2/TRBV6-3; CDR3aa: CASRSGTNLIANQPQHF; CDR3nt: TGTGCCAGCAGATCCGGGACTAACCTAATCGCCAATCAGCCCCAGCATTTT
abundance: -; j_gene: TRBJ1-2; d_gene: -; v_gene: TRBV10-3; CDR3aa: CATGDDYGYTF; CDR3nt: TGTGCCACAGGGGATGACTATGGCTACACCTTC
abundance: few; j_gene: TRBJ2-2; d_gene: TRBD2; v_gene: TRBV5-1; CDR3aa: CASRAASGNTGELFF; CDR3nt: TGCGCCAGCAGAGCGGCTAGCGGGAACACCGGGGAGCTGTTTTTT
abundance: many; j_gene: TRBJ1-5; d_gene: -; v_gene: TRBV6-5; CDR3aa: CASSYSSPTRNQPQHF; CDR3nt: TGTGCCAGCAGTTACTCTAGTCCCACACGCAATCAGCCCCAGCATTTT
abundance: -; j_gene: TRBJ1-1; d_gene: -; v_gene: TRBV7-9; CDR3aa: CASSPTYGEGVAFF; CDR3nt: TGTGCCAGCAGCCCAACCTACGGGGAGGGCGTAGCTTTCTTT
abundance: few; j_gene: TRBJ1-5; d_gene: TRBD1; v_gene: TRBV29-1; CDR3aa: CSVKTGEQPQHF; CDR3nt: TGCAGCGTTAAGACAGGGGAACAGCCCCAGCATTTT
abundance: many; j_gene: TRBJ2-3; d_gene: -; v_gene: TRBV6-1; CDR3aa: CASSELPGEGDTQYF; CDR3nt: TGTGCCAGCAGTGAACTCCCAGGTGAGGGAGATACGCAGTATTTT
abundance: -; j_gene: TRBJ2-5; d_gene: -; v_gene: TRBV5-1; CDR3aa: CASSPLRAQETQYF; CDR3nt: TGCGCCAGCAGCCCACTCCGGGCACAAGAGACCCAGTACTTC
abundance: many; j_gene: TRBJ1-4; d_gene: -; v_gene: TRBV6-2/TRBV6-3; CDR3aa: CASSSRSASSATNEKLFF; CDR3nt: TGTGCCAGCAGTTCGAGGTCCGCCTCAAGTGCAACTAATGAAAAACTGTTTTTT
abundance: -; j_gene: TRBJ2-6; d_gene: -; v_gene: TRBV15; CDR3aa: CATSRGPGTSGANVLTF; CDR3nt: TGTGCCACCAGCAGAGGTCCAGGGACCTCTGGGGCCAACGTCCTGACTTTC
abundance: many; j_gene: TRBJ2-3; d_gene: -; v_gene: TRBV5-1; CDR3aa: CASSAGTTDTQYF; CDR3nt: TGCGCCAGCAGCGCCGGGACCACAGATACGCAGTATTTT
abundance: -; j_gene: TRBJ2-7; d_gene: TRBD2; v_gene: TRBV2; CDR3aa: CASGGGGNPYKQYF; CDR3nt: TGTGCCAGCGGTGGGGGGGGGAACCCCTACAAGCAGTACTTC
abundance: many; j_gene: TRBJ1-2; d_gene: -; v_gene: TRBV3-1; CDR3aa: CASSQASLGYTF; CDR3nt: TGTGCCAGCAGCCAAGCGTCCTTAGGCTACACCTTC
abundance: -; j_gene: TRBJ2-6; d_gene: -; v_gene: TRBV6-6; CDR3aa: CASSYSQGISGANILTF; CDR3nt: TGTGCCAGCAGTTACTCTCAGGGCATCTCTGGGGCCAACATCCTGACTTTC
abundance: few; j_gene: TRBJ1-1; d_gene: -; v_gene: TRBV27; CDR3aa: CASSLFGGPNTEAFF; CDR3nt: TGTGCCAGCAGTTTATTTGGAGGACCGAACACTGAAGCTTTCTTT